Below, 25 T cell receptor beta chains from the same sample are listed, as sequenced in a study of T cell changes during pregnancy in multiple sclerosis. The repertoire was sequenced with immunoSEQ multiplex PCR; TCRdb's copy has only in-frame clones and lacks some. The sample holds approximately 31,000 clones, 90% to 95% seen once. Sequencing was performed on CD4+ T cells from peripheral blood mononuclear cells, taken in the second trimester of pregnancy. These TCRs come from a female donor with multiple sclerosis, enrolled in a pregnancy study.

The gene calls are TRBV30 and TRBJ1-5; D is unclear. This CDR3 has 14 amino acids. V dropped 2 bases and J dropped 4 bases, with 12 bases sitting between them. Germline V CDR1 and CDR2: GTSNPN, SVGIG (reference sequence). CDR3 DNA sequence: TGTGCCTGGAGTATCAAACAGCCAAATCAGCCCCAGCATTTT. It encodes CAWSIKQPNQPQHF.

The count of this clone is one. An end of the junction differs from the germline gene, which may be a read error. V gene TRBV11-2 combines with J gene TRBJ1-3; weak D call: TRBD1 (5 bases). In germline, CDR1 is SGHAT, CDR2 FQNNGV. This CDR3 contains 11 residues. CDR3 loop: CASSSPRVVDF. The CDR3 DNA reads TGTGCCAGCAGCTCCCCCAGGGTTGTGGATTTT.

The chain is built from TRBV7-3 and TRBJ1-1; unclear D gene. V dropped 2 bases and J dropped 1 base, with 8 bases sitting between them. The CDR3 is made up of 14 amino acids. The germline V gene encodes CDR1 SGHTA and CDR2 FQGTGA. The CDR3 sequence: CASSLRAGNTEAFF. Here the CDR3 DNA reads TGTGCCAGCAGCTTACGAGCAGGGAACACTGAAGCTTTCTTT.

The chain has TRBV6-1 and TRBJ1-1; D ambiguous. Deletions cut 3 bases from V and 10 bases from J, with 9 bases between. The CDR3 is 11 amino acids. Germline-derived CDR1 and CDR2 are MNHNS and SASEGT. This chain's CDR3 is CASSELAPAFF. As DNA, the CDR3 is TGTGCCAGCAGTGAGTTAGCCCCAGCTTTCTTT.

The chain links TRBV30 to TRBJ1-1, with 11 nucleotides matching TRBD1. Germline V gene sequence: CDR1 GTSNPN, CDR2 SVGIG (reference sequence). The CDR3 extends over 14 amino acids. J was trimmed by 1 base and V by 3 bases; bases with no gene match: 1. The CDR3 loop is CAWRDRGRNTEAFF. CDR3 nucleotides: TGTGCCTGGAGGGACAGGGGGCGGAACACTGAAGCTTTCTTT.

The genes are TRBV5-1 and TRBJ2-7, with TRBD2 matching over 13 bases. The V gene end was trimmed by 3 bases and the J gene end by 5 bases; junction bases not matched to a gene: 5. The CDR3 runs 15 residues. Germline CDR1 is SGHRS and CDR2 is YFSETQ. In DNA form, the CDR3 reads TGCGCCAGCAGCTGGACTAGCGGGAGTGGCAACGAGCAGTACTTC. It yields the protein CASSWTSGSGNEQYF. Together with reference TRBV5-1 and TRBJ2-7, the CDR3 gives the full variable domain: KAGVTQTPRYLIKTRGQQVTLSCSPISGHRSVSWYQQTPGQGLQFLFEYFSETQRNKGNFPGRFSGRQFSNSRSEMNVSTLELGDSALYLCASSWTSGSGNEQYFGPGTRLTVT.

The V call is TRBV30, the J call TRBJ1-2; 8 bases are shared with TRBD1. CDR3 length equals 15 residues. Germline CDR1 and CDR2: GTSNPN and SVGIG (reference sequence). The J segment lost 1 base and the V segment lost 3 bases, leaving 7 bases of the junction unmatched. The CDR3 sequence is CAWRSRTGINYGYTF. The CDR3 region has the DNA TGTGCCTGGAGGTCAAGGACAGGGATTAACTATGGCTACACCTTC.

The V and J genes are TRBV5-1 and TRBJ2-3, with D unclear. The CDR3 sequence is 18 residues long. The ends were cut back, 3 bases at V and 2 bases at J, with 22 bases in the middle. Germline lookup yields CDR1 SGHRS and CDR2 YFSETQ. The CDR3 region has the DNA TGCGCCAGCAGCTCACCCAAACGTAGCTTTATCGACACAGATACGCAGTATTTT. This translates into CASSSPKRSFIDTDTQYF.

The chain combines TRBV18 with TRBJ1-2; the match to TRBD1 covers 7 bases. Germline CDR1 is KGHSH and CDR2 is LQKENI. The ends lost 1 base at V and 4 bases at J; junction bases unmatched: 9. The CDR3 is 16 residues long. This chain's CDR3 is CASSPLDQGEPYGYTF. In nucleotides, the CDR3 is TGTGCCAGCTCACCACTCGATCAGGGGGAACCCTATGGCTACACCTTC.

Comment on this clone: The sample contains more than one DNA sequence encoding this CDR3. The J gene is TRBJ1-1, the V gene TRBV18, with no clear D. V was shortened by 2 bases and J by 1 base, with 5 bases between the two germline ends. Germline loops: CDR1 KGHSH, CDR2 LQKENI. This CDR3 region has 13 residues. As DNA, the CDR3 is TGTGCCAGCTCACCAGGGCAGAACACTGAAGCTTTCTTT. Protein sequence: CASSPGQNTEAFF.

The chain couples TRBV19 to TRBJ2-5, with 9 bases matching TRBD1. V trimming: 8 bases; J trimming: 5 bases; junction bases outside the gene matches: 9. This CDR3 contains 14 residues. Germline V gene sequence: CDR1 LNHDA, CDR2 SQIVND (reference sequence). CDR3 amino acids: CASHSGTGSETQYF. Written as DNA, the CDR3 is TGTGCCAGTCACTCCGGGACAGGGTCCGAGACCCAGTACTTC. Together with reference TRBV19 and TRBJ2-5, the CDR3 gives the full variable domain: DGGITQSPKYLFRKEGQNVTLSCEQNLNHDAMYWYRQDPGQGLRLIYYSQIVNDFQKGDIAEGYSVSREKKESFPLTVTSAQKNPTAFYLCASHSGTGSETQYFGPGTRLLVL.

This chain joins TRBV7-9 and TRBJ1-2; TRBD1 matches at 9 bases. The ends lost 5 bases at V and 1 base at J; junction bases unmatched: 8. CDR1 and CDR2 (germline): SEHNR, FQNEAQ (reference sequence). The CDR3 is 16 amino acids. CDR3 in amino acids: CASSVTGTGSNYGYTF. The CDR3, as DNA: TGTGCCAGCAGCGTAACCGGGACAGGGAGTAACTATGGCTACACCTTC.

The rearrangement uses TRBV4-1 and TRBJ2-5, with D tentatively TRBD2 (5 bases). The CDR3 has 17 residues. V gave up 1 base and J gave up 1 base, with 16 bases separating them. Germline loops: CDR1 MGHRA, CDR2 YSYEKL. This CDR3 is CASSQAPGSRPQETQYF. The CDR3 nucleotides read TGCGCCAGCAGCCAAGCTCCGGGAAGTAGGCCCCAAGAGACCCAGTACTTC.

The CDR3 nucleotides are TGTGCCAGCAGCCCATTTGTCCGGAGACAGTACTTAAACTATGGCTACACCTTC. This codes for CASSPFVRRQYLNYGYTF. This chain uses TRBV11-2 with TRBJ1-2; tentatively, D is TRBD1 (5 bases). Per the germline V gene, CDR1 is SGHAT and CDR2 is FQNNGV. The CDR3 extends over 18 amino acids. Trimming took 5 bases from V and 2 from J, leaving 24 bases between them.

For this clone: One end of the junction does not line up with germline, which may come from a read error. The rearrangement links TRBV4-2 to TRBJ2-2; possible D gene TRBD2, 5 bases. Germline V CDR1 and CDR2: LGHNA, YNFKEQ. The CDR3 runs 13 residues. CDR3 DNA sequence: TGTGCCAGCACCCAAAGGGAGTCCGGGGAGCTGTTTTTT. As protein: CASTQRESGELFF.

The genes are TRBV18 and TRBJ2-1, with 8 bases that match TRBD2. The CDR3 consists of 15 residues. Germline CDR1 and CDR2: KGHSH and LQKENI. V lost 3 bases, J lost 7 bases, and 8 bases stayed unmatched. The CDR3 DNA is TGTGCCAGCTCACCGTCGGGGACTAGGGGGAATGAGCAGTTCTTC. Translated: CASSPSGTRGNEQFF.

The chain couples TRBV7-9 to TRBJ1-4, with 7 bases fitting TRBD1. Germline trimming cut 2 bases from V and 3 bases from J; bases unmatched to any gene: 6. This CDR3 comprises 16 residues. CDR1 SEHNR and CDR2 FQNEAQ come from the germline V gene (reference sequence). The CDR3 bases are TGTGCCAGCAGCTTAACCATGGGACAGTCTAATGAAAAACTGTTTTTT. Protein sequence: CASSLTMGQSNEKLFF.

The chain employs TRBV5-1 and TRBJ2-7; the match to TRBD2 covers 7 bases. Germline V CDR1 and CDR2: SGHRS, YFSETQ. This CDR3 has 14 residues. The J segment lost 1 base and the V segment lost 1 base, leaving 2 bases of the junction unmatched. The chain's CDR3 is CASSLSGGSYEQYF. Written as DNA, the CDR3 is TGCGCCAGCAGCTTGTCGGGGGGTTCCTACGAGCAGTACTTC.

The V and J genes are TRBV30 and TRBJ2-3, with 12 bases that match TRBD2. Losses at the gene ends were 2 bases for V and 5 bases for J; bases not matched to a gene: 5. The CDR3 is made up of 15 amino acids. The V gene's germline CDR1 is GTSNPN and CDR2 SVGIG (reference sequence). The CDR3 loop reads CAWSFGLAGKDTQYF. The CDR3, as DNA: TGTGCCTGGAGTTTTGGACTAGCGGGAAAAGATACGCAGTATTTT.

The chain links TRBV7-4 to TRBJ2-7, with 15 bases aligning to TRBD2. The CDR3 sequence is 16 residues long. The J segment lost 4 bases and the V segment lost 1 base, leaving 2 bases of the junction unmatched. The germline V gene has CDR1 SGHVT and CDR2 SQSDAQ. The CDR3 DNA reads TGTGCCAGCAGCTTAGACGGGACTAGCGGGAGGTACGAGCAGTACTTC. Protein: CASSLDGTSGRYEQYF.

The chain employs TRBV16 and TRBJ1-1; D is uncertain. CDR3 length equals 15 residues. Germline CDR1 and CDR2: KGHSY and FQNENV. V lost 4 bases to trimming and J lost 0 bases, with 12 bases between them. The CDR3 sequence is CASSPAGSLNTEAFF. DNA of the CDR3: TGTGCCAGCAGCCCTGCCGGGTCCTTGAACACTGAAGCTTTCTTT. Looking up the rest from reference TRBV16 and TRBJ1-1 gives the full variable domain: GEEVAQTPKHLVRGEGQKAKLYCAPIKGHSYVFWYQQVLKNEFKFLISFQNENVFDETGMPKERFSAKCLPNSPCSLEIQATKLEDSAVYFCASSPAGSLNTEAFFGQGTRLTVV.

The CDR3 DNA reads as TGTGCCACCGCGGGGGTACGTTCCTACGAGCAGTACTTC. It encodes CATAGVRSYEQYF. The chain links TRBV28 to TRBJ2-7; 7 bases agree with TRBD2. V lost 10 bases and J lost 1; bases outside the gene matches: 7. Germline V CDR1 and CDR2: MDHEN, SYDVKM. CDR3 length equals 13 residues. Together with reference TRBV28 and TRBJ2-7, the CDR3 gives the full variable domain: DVKVTQSSRYLVKRTGEKVFLECVQDMDHENMFWYRQDPGLGLRLIYFSYDVKMKEKGDIPEGYSVSREKKERFSLILESASTNQTSMYLCATAGVRSYEQYFGPGTRLTVT.

The chain is built from TRBV14 and TRBJ1-1; maybe TRBD1 (6 bases). The V end was cut by 2 bases, the J end by 3 bases, with 19 bases between. CDR1 SGHDN and CDR2 FVKESK come from the germline V gene. This CDR3 comprises 17 residues. The CDR3 DNA sequence: TGTGCCAGCAGCCAACAAAAGGGGGTCCAATCGGACACTGAAGCTTTCTTT. Translation gives CASSQQKGVQSDTEAFF.

This chain joins TRBV4-1 and TRBJ1-2; TRBD1 matches 7 bases. This CDR3 is 15 amino acids long. The junction had 9 bases not matched to a gene; V was cut back by 3 bases and J by 5 bases. From germline, CDR1 is MGHRA and CDR2 YSYEKL. The CDR3 here is CASSQASGTVYGYTF. The CDR3, as DNA: TGCGCCAGCAGCCAGGCGTCCGGGACAGTTTATGGCTACACCTTC.

This rearrangement joins TRBV7-8 to TRBJ2-1, with 12 nucleotides matching TRBD2. The CDR3 loop spans 19 amino acids. V lost 5 bases to trimming and J lost 2 bases; unmatched junction nucleotides: 13. The germline V gene encodes CDR1 SGHVS and CDR2 FQNEAQ. The CDR3 bases are TGTGCCAGCAGCGCCAGGACAGCTTGGACTAGCGGGACCTACAATGAGCAGTTCTTC. Translated: CASSARTAWTSGTYNEQFF. Combining the CDR3 with reference TRBV7-8 and TRBJ2-1 gives the whole variable domain GAGVSQSPRYKVAKRGQDVALRCDPISGHVSLFWYQQALGQGPEFLTYFQNEAQLDKSGLPSDRFFAERPEGSVSTLKIQRTQQEDSAVYLCASSARTAWTSGTYNEQFFGPGTRLTVL.